A selection of T cell receptor beta chains follows, all from one sample in a study of PD-1 blockade in mismatch repair-deficient tumors. Sequenced by immunoSEQ multiplex PCR; TCRdb stores in-frame clones only, minus some. This sample has about 100,000 clones; approximately 80% occur once, and the top ten carry 6.3%. This specimen was peripheral blood, taken less than 37 weeks after starting pembrolizumab. Receptor source: an adult with mismatch repair-deficient cancer. CDR3s include the opening cysteine and the closing phenylalanine or tryptophan. The order of the fields is J gene, V gene, CDR3 protein.

j_call: TRBJ1-1; v_call: TRBV6-1; cdr3_aa: CASGKGYGNTEAFF
j_call: TRBJ1-5; v_call: TRBV4-3; cdr3_aa: CASSQGARSNQPQHF
j_call: TRBJ1-2; v_call: TRBV7-2; cdr3_aa: CASSPRQGGYTF
j_call: TRBJ2-1; v_call: TRBV13; cdr3_aa: CASSSGLAYSYNEQFF
j_call: TRBJ1-1; v_call: TRBV6-6; cdr3_aa: CASSYSGGDGQAFF
j_call: TRBJ1-3; v_call: TRBV10-3; cdr3_aa: CAISLSSGNTIYF
j_call: TRBJ2-1; v_call: TRBV7-2; cdr3_aa: CASSPPRRGRSFNEQFF
j_call: TRBJ2-1; v_call: TRBV12-5; cdr3_aa: CASGLHRDNEQFF
j_call: .; v_call: TRBV15; cdr3_aa: CATSRVEGTSVSYEQYF
j_call: TRBJ2-3; v_call: TRBV19; cdr3_aa: CASSIGGLRTDTQYF
j_call: TRBJ1-4; v_call: TRBV7-2; cdr3_aa: CASSLVGGTGLKLFF
j_call: TRBJ1-5; v_call: TRBV28; cdr3_aa: CASSLGLLSNQPQHF
j_call: TRBJ1-2; v_call: TRBV4-2; cdr3_aa: CASSQGEGLGDYGYTF
j_call: TRBJ1-3; v_call: TRBV4-2; cdr3_aa: CASSPRDRGPGNTIYF
j_call: TRBJ2-1; v_call: TRBV7-2; cdr3_aa: CASSFRGRAWDEQFF
j_call: TRBJ1-1; v_call: TRBV30; cdr3_aa: CAWSVRSYTEAFF
j_call: TRBJ1-2; v_call: TRBV5-8; cdr3_aa: CASSPLVGGYTF
j_call: TRBJ2-7; v_call: TRBV7-8; cdr3_aa: CASSFGSYEQYF
j_call: TRBJ2-3; v_call: TRBV11-3; cdr3_aa: CASSLIPGGPVTDTQYF
j_call: TRBJ2-5; v_call: TRBV7-2; cdr3_aa: CASQLGGDGTQYF
j_call: TRBJ2-2; v_call: TRBV27; cdr3_aa: CASSSTSPGELFF
j_call: TRBJ2-1; v_call: TRBV7-6; cdr3_aa: CASSFSSRYNEQFF
j_call: TRBJ2-5; v_call: TRBV10-1; cdr3_aa: CARTDRNSGRVETQYF
j_call: TRBJ2-4; v_call: TRBV11-3; cdr3_aa: CASSLDGGTKNIQYF
j_call: TRBJ2-1; v_call: TRBV7-2; cdr3_aa: CASSLGHGSSYNEQFF
j_call: TRBJ2-2; v_call: TRBV11-3; cdr3_aa: CASSYRLGTGLNTGELFF
j_call: TRBJ2-7; v_call: TRBV29-1; cdr3_aa: CSVAPGGLAGDQYF
j_call: TRBJ1-2; v_call: TRBV6-5; cdr3_aa: CASSYDGRIGGYTF
j_call: TRBJ2-7; v_call: TRBV6-6; cdr3_aa: CASSYSIRVEQYF
j_call: TRBJ2-7; v_call: TRBV5-4; cdr3_aa: CASSIAGAYEQYF
j_call: TRBJ1-2; v_call: TRBV27; cdr3_aa: CASIPAIGYGYTF
j_call: TRBJ1-1; v_call: TRBV5-1; cdr3_aa: CASSLLQGLEGNTEAFF
j_call: TRBJ2-7; v_call: TRBV11-2; cdr3_aa: CASSSLRDSSYEQYF
j_call: TRBJ1-2; v_call: TRBV6-5; cdr3_aa: CASKGGFELYGYTF
j_call: TRBJ2-7; v_call: TRBV5-1; cdr3_aa: CASSLGQNYEQYF
j_call: TRBJ2-2; v_call: TRBV19; cdr3_aa: CASSPTSGSIGELFF
j_call: TRBJ2-5; v_call: TRBV18; cdr3_aa: CASSPSAGSGETQYF
j_call: TRBJ2-7; v_call: TRBV5-1; cdr3_aa: CASSFGYEQYF
j_call: TRBJ1-1; v_call: TRBV5-4; cdr3_aa: CASSLGGRKNTEAFF
j_call: TRBJ1-3; v_call: TRBV7-2; cdr3_aa: CASSLRSGNTIYF
j_call: TRBJ2-7; v_call: TRBV29-1; cdr3_aa: CSVGGVRGDEQYF
j_call: TRBJ2-1; v_call: TRBV18; cdr3_aa: CASSVLGDEQFF
j_call: TRBJ2-1; v_call: TRBV7-2; cdr3_aa: CASSSAGGNYNEQFF
j_call: TRBJ2-7; v_call: TRBV5-1; cdr3_aa: CASSFTGGRSEQYF
j_call: TRBJ2-5; v_call: TRBV5-1; cdr3_aa: CASSPGLRNIQETQYF
j_call: TRBJ2-3; v_call: TRBV2; cdr3_aa: CASTDQGLPDTQYF
j_call: TRBJ2-7; v_call: TRBV5-6; cdr3_aa: CASSLVTVRSSYEQYF
j_call: TRBJ1-2; v_call: TRBV27; cdr3_aa: CASRAGTEYGYTF
j_call: TRBJ2-6; v_call: TRBV11-3; cdr3_aa: CASSLGQGDLGANVLTF
j_call: TRBJ1-1; v_call: TRBV10-3; cdr3_aa: CAISDRRGNTEAFF
j_call: TRBJ2-1; v_call: TRBV10-2; cdr3_aa: CASSESLQVTNYNEQFF
j_call: TRBJ2-6; v_call: TRBV5-4; cdr3_aa: CASSPPGVLAGANVLTF